This is a list of T cell receptor beta chains from one sample in a study of control samples from healthy donors and cancer patients. Produced via immunoSEQ multiplex PCR; TCRdb's table is partial and in-frame only. This sample has more than 35,000 clones, with around 88% found just once. The sequenced material came from PBMCs. Source of these receptors: a woman aged 55-75 years with lung cancer. The CDR3 runs from the conserved cysteine through the conserved F or W. The D gene is left open where the match is weak. The listing skips clone size in some rows; elsewhere it reads once, few, many or a size class.

CDR3 protein | CDR3 DNA | J gene | clone size | D gene | V gene
CASSLNTFLLLGYTF | TGTGCCAGCAGCTTAAATACGTTCCTCCTTCTTGGCTACACCTTC | TRBJ1-2 | . | . | TRBV7-2
CASSPDGSYEQYF | TGTGCCAGCTCACCCGACGGTTCCTACGAGCAGTACTTC | TRBJ2-7 | . | . | TRBV18
CSVARDLSGNTIYF | TGCAGCGTTGCCAGGGACCTTTCTGGAAACACCATATATTTT | TRBJ1-3 | few | . | TRBV29-1
CASSFDLTEAFF | TGTGCCAGCAGCTTCGACTTAACTGAAGCTTTCTTT | TRBJ1-1 | . | . | TRBV5-4
CASSFSPGQTYQETQYF | TGTGCCAGCAGCTTCTCACCGGGACAGACGTACCAAGAGACCCAGTACTTC | TRBJ2-5 | . | TRBD1 | TRBV13
CARDRVGGGTEAFF | TGTGCCCGAGACAGGGTTGGAGGTGGCACTGAAGCTTTCTTT | TRBJ1-1 | . | TRBD1 | TRBV30
CASSFLDGGTEAFF | TGCGCCAGCAGCTTTCTGGACGGGGGCACTGAAGCTTTCTTT | TRBJ1-1 | . | . | TRBV5-1
CASSHAPRGRNEKLFF | TGTGCCAGCAGCCATGCTCCCAGGGGGCGGAATGAAAAACTGTTTTTT | TRBJ1-4 | . | TRBD1 | TRBV3-1/TRBV3-2
CASSPGPGGTDTQYF | TGTGCCAGCAGCCCCGGTCCGGGGGGCACAGATACGCAGTATTTT | TRBJ2-3 | . | . | TRBV3-1/TRBV3-2
CASSVPGEETQYF | TGTGCCAGCAGCGTACCCGGAGAAGAGACCCAGTACTTC | TRBJ2-5 | once | . | TRBV9
CASSLWTLAGGRNEQFF | TGTGCCAGCAGCTTATGGACGCTAGCGGGAGGGCGCAATGAGCAGTTCTTC | TRBJ2-1 | . | TRBD2 | TRBV11-2
CASSITQGYTGELFF | TGTGCCAGTAGTATAACTCAGGGGTACACCGGGGAGCTGTTTTTT | TRBJ2-2 | . | . | TRBV19
CASSVDSGEGTSTDTQYF | TGTGCCAGCAGCGTGGATTCGGGGGAGGGGACTAGCACAGATACGCAGTATTTT | TRBJ2-3 | few | TRBD2 | TRBV9
CASSLDRGRSNQPQHF | TGTGCCAGCAGCTTGGACAGGGGAAGGAGCAATCAGCCCCAGCATTTT | TRBJ1-5 | . | TRBD1 | TRBV5-6
CASGLALTGVGQPQHF | TGTGCTAGTGGTTTGGCCCTTACAGGGGTTGGGCAGCCCCAGCATTTT | TRBJ1-5 | . | TRBD1 | TRBV12-5
CASSPMQRTDSPLHF | TGTGCCAGCTCACCAATGCAGAGGACAGATTCACCCCTCCACTTT | TRBJ1-6 | . | . | TRBV18
CASSERQGGQPQHF | TGTGCCAGCAGTGAACGGCAGGGGGGTCAGCCCCAGCATTTT | TRBJ1-5 | once | TRBD1 | TRBV6-1
CASSAWTDYNEQFF | TGCGCCAGCAGCGCGTGGACAGACTACAATGAGCAGTTCTTC | TRBJ2-1 | . | . | TRBV5-1
CASSTSSVGEAFF | TGTGCCAGCAGCACCTCATCCGTGGGTGAAGCTTTCTTT | TRBJ1-1 | . | . | TRBV7-3
CASSLEEGDTEAFF | TGTGCCAGCAGCCTTGAAGAGGGAGACACTGAAGCTTTCTTT | TRBJ1-1 | . | . | TRBV9
CASSSLGQMNTEAFF | TGTGCCAGCAGCTCCCTGGGACAGATGAACACTGAAGCTTTCTTT | TRBJ1-1 | . | TRBD1 | TRBV5-6
CASSPGVRDLLRPGYTF | TGTGCCAGCAGCCCCGGGGTAAGGGACCTCCTACGACCTGGCTACACCTTC | TRBJ1-2 | medium-sized | . | TRBV3-1/TRBV3-2
CASAWDRGRTEAFF | TGTGCCAGCGCTTGGGACAGGGGGCGGACTGAAGCTTTCTTT | TRBJ1-1 | once | TRBD1 | TRBV2
CASSMGSSYNEQFF | TGTGCCAGTAGTATGGGGAGCTCCTACAATGAGCAGTTCTTC | TRBJ2-1 | once | . | TRBV19
CASSQGGTGPSLAEQYF | TGTGCCAGCAGCCAAGGCGGGACTGGGCCCTCACTGGCCGAGCAGTACTTC | TRBJ2-7 | . | . | TRBV7-2
CASSMSSGAEAFF | TGTGCCAGTAGTATGTCCTCGGGAGCTGAAGCTTTCTTT | TRBJ1-1 | . | . | TRBV19
CASRGWENTEAFF | TGTGCCAGCAGGGGATGGGAGAACACTGAAGCTTTCTTT | TRBJ1-1 | once | . | TRBV6-5
CSVDVRQGATGELFF | TGCAGCGTTGATGTTAGACAGGGGGCCACCGGGGAGCTGTTTTTT | TRBJ2-2 | . | TRBD1 | TRBV29-1
CASSQEYLTFSYEQYF | TGTGCCAGCAGCCAAGAGTACCTGACTTTCTCCTACGAGCAGTACTTC | TRBJ2-7 | once | . | TRBV3-1/TRBV3-2
CATLDRSDTEAFF | TGTGCCACCCTAGACAGGTCGGACACTGAAGCTTTCTTT | TRBJ1-1 | . | . | TRBV2
CASSYSEARAYEQYF | TGTGCCAGCAGTTACTCGGAGGCCAGGGCCTACGAGCAGTACTTC | TRBJ2-7 | . | . | TRBV6-6
CASSLVLSGGQPQHF | TGTGCCAGCAGCTTAGTCTTGAGCGGCGGGCAGCCCCAGCATTTT | TRBJ1-5 | once | . | TRBV7-2
CASSSRSYEQYF | TGTGCCAGCAGCTCCCGCTCCTACGAGCAGTACTTC | TRBJ2-7 | . | . | TRBV5-6
CASSQTEQGVRNTEAFF | TGCGCCAGCAGCCAAACAGAACAGGGGGTTAGGAACACTGAAGCTTTCTTT | TRBJ1-1 | few | TRBD1 | TRBV4-1
CASSQVKPGTGGGTQYF | TGTGCCAGCAGCCAAGTGAAGCCCGGGACAGGGGGGGGGACCCAGTACTTC | TRBJ2-5 | . | TRBD1 | TRBV4-2
CASSQVNLRSTGANVLTF | TGTGCCAGCAGCCAAGTAAACCTACGGAGCACCGGGGCCAACGTCCTGACTTTC | TRBJ2-6 | . | . | TRBV14
CSASRRQETQYF | TGCAGTGCTAGTCGGAGACAAGAGACCCAGTACTTC | TRBJ2-5 | . | . | TRBV20-1
CASRSGDTQYF | TGTGCCAGCAGATCAGGGGATACGCAGTATTTT | TRBJ2-3 | . | . | TRBV6-4
CAWATSGNTIYF | TGTGCCTGGGCGACCTCTGGAAACACCATATATTTT | TRBJ1-3 | . | . | TRBV30
CASSYEGRGGYGYTF | TGTGCCAGCAGTTACGAAGGCAGGGGGGGCTATGGCTACACCTTC | TRBJ1-2 | . | TRBD1 | TRBV6-5
CASSNRGKSGNTIYF | TGTGCCAGCAGCAACAGGGGGAAGTCTGGAAACACCATATATTTT | TRBJ1-3 | . | TRBD1 | TRBV7-8
CATSRGLTYGYTF | TGTGCCACCAGCAGAGGGCTTACCTATGGCTACACCTTC | TRBJ1-2 | . | . | TRBV15
CASSFGSSGNTIYF | TGCGCCAGCAGCTTTGGGAGCTCTGGAAACACCATATATTTT | TRBJ1-3 | . | . | TRBV5-1
CASMEGRGEQYF | TGTGCCAGCATGGAGGGACGGGGCGAGCAGTACTTC | TRBJ2-7 | . | . | TRBV27
CAISESKGGASTDTQYF | TGTGCCATCAGTGAGTCGAAGGGGGGGGCTAGCACAGATACGCAGTATTTT | TRBJ2-3 | . | . | TRBV10-3
CASSPFMDTEAFF | TGTGCCAGCTCACCCTTCATGGACACTGAAGCTTTCTTT | TRBJ1-1 | . | . | TRBV18
CSAVGYNEQFF | TGCAGTGCTGTTGGGTACAATGAGCAGTTCTTC | TRBJ2-1 | . | . | TRBV20-1
CASSEGQLGELFF | TGTGCCAGCAGTGAAGGACAGCTCGGGGAGCTGTTTTTT | TRBJ2-2 | . | . | TRBV2
CASSQDGGGDNEQFF | TGCGCCAGCAGCCAAGATGGAGGCGGGGACAATGAGCAGTTCTTC | TRBJ2-1 | once | . | TRBV4-1